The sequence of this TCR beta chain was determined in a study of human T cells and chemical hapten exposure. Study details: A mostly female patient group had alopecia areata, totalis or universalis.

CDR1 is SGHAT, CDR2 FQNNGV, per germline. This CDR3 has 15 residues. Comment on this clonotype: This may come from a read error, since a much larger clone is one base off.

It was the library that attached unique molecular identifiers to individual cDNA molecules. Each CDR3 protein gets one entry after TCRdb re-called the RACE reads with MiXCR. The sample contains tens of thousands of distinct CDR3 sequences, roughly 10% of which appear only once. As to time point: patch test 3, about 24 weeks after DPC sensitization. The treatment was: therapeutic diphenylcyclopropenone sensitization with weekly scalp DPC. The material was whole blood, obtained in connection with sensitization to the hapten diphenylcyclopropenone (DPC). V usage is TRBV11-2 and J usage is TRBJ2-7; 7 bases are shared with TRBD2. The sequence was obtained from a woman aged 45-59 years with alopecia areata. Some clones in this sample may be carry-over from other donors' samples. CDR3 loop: CVSSEWGPGGSEQYF. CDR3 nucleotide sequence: TGTGTCAGCAGCGAGTGGGGACCGGGGGGATCCGAGCAGTACTTC.